Listed below are T cell receptor beta chains from one sample, sequenced in a study of shared clonotypes between healthy human individuals. Some clones are missing from TCRdb's copy, which holds only in-frame ones; the method was immunoSEQ multiplex PCR. Of about 2 million clones in the sample, about 95% were seen once. Sequenced: naive CD4+ T cells sorted from blood. These receptors all come from a man aged 18 to 30 in good health. Both conserved end residues are part of each CDR3. The order of the fields is J gene, clone size, D gene, V gene, CDR3 DNA, CDR3 protein. D genes are given only for firm matches. Clone size appears in some rows only: once, few, many, or a class for an expanded clone.

TRBJ2-7,once,TRBD1,TRBV20-1,TGCAGTGCCTCACAGGGGGACGAGCAGTACTTC,CSASQGDEQYF
TRBJ1-1,once,.,TRBV5-4,TGTGCCAGCAGCTTAGGCCGGATTTGGCCCCTGGGGCCGAACACTGAAGCTTTCTTT,CASSLGRIWPLGPNTEAFF
TRBJ2-3,.,TRBD2,TRBV10-3,TGTGCCATCAGTGAGTCGAAAAGTAGCGGGAGTATGGGATCTGATACGCAGTATTTT,CAISESKSSGSMGSDTQYF
TRBJ1-4,.,.,TRBV2,TGTGCCAGCAAAGGGAGTCTGGAAAAACTGTTTTTT,CASKGSLEKLFF
TRBJ1-1,.,.,TRBV5-1,TGCGCCAGCAGCTTGGGCCCGGTGGGGAACACTGAAGCTTTCTTT,CASSLGPVGNTEAFF
TRBJ1-1,.,.,TRBV5-1,TGCGCCAGCAGCTTTGACAGATCCCCTAACACTGAAGCTTTCTTT,CASSFDRSPNTEAFF
TRBJ2-7,.,.,TRBV4-1,TGCGCCAGCAGCCGGGCAGGGCTCCCTTCCGAGCAGTACTTC,CASSRAGLPSEQYF
TRBJ1-6,.,.,TRBV11-3,TGTGCCAGCAGCTTAGAGGGGTCCCAATCGCCTTATAATTCACCCCTCCACTTT,CASSLEGSQSPYNSPLHF
TRBJ2-7,.,TRBD1,TRBV6-5,TGTGCCAGCAGTCGGGACAGGGGGCTATACGAGCAGTACTTC,CASSRDRGLYEQYF
TRBJ1-1,.,.,TRBV2,TGTGCCAGCAAGCGGGGTACTGAAGCTTTCTTT,CASKRGTEAFF
TRBJ1-2,.,TRBD1,TRBV5-1,TGCGCCAGCAGCCCGGCTGCAGGGGGGTACGCTAACTATGGCTACACCTTC,CASSPAAGGYANYGYTF
TRBJ2-5,.,.,TRBV5-4,TGTGCCAGCAGCAGTGCGGGTTCTCAAGAGACCCAGTACTTC,CASSSAGSQETQYF
TRBJ1-2,.,TRBD1,TRBV5-6,TGTGCCAGCAGGCCGTTTGGCGTTCAGGGGGCCTATGGCTACACCTTC,CASRPFGVQGAYGYTF
TRBJ2-1,once,TRBD2,TRBV28,TGTGCCAGCAGTTACCAGGGACTAGCGGGGGCCAATGAGCAGTTCTTC,CASSYQGLAGANEQFF
TRBJ2-1,.,.,TRBV5-1,TGCGCCAGCAGCTTCTATGGGGACAATGAGCAGTTCTTC,CASSFYGDNEQFF
TRBJ2-7,few,.,TRBV9,TGTGCCAGCAGCGTAGGACCCGGGACACCCTACGAGCAGTACTTC,CASSVGPGTPYEQYF
TRBJ1-1,.,.,TRBV14,TGTGCCAGCAGTCAAGCCGGGACCCGGCAGGCTTTCTTT,CASSQAGTRQAFF
TRBJ1-3,.,.,TRBV30,TGTGCCCACAGTGGATCTGGAAACACCATATATTTT,CAHSGSGNTIYF
TRBJ1-4,.,.,TRBV5-1,TGCGCCAGCAGCCCTGATACTGGACGGCGAAAACTGTTTTTT,CASSPDTGRRKLFF